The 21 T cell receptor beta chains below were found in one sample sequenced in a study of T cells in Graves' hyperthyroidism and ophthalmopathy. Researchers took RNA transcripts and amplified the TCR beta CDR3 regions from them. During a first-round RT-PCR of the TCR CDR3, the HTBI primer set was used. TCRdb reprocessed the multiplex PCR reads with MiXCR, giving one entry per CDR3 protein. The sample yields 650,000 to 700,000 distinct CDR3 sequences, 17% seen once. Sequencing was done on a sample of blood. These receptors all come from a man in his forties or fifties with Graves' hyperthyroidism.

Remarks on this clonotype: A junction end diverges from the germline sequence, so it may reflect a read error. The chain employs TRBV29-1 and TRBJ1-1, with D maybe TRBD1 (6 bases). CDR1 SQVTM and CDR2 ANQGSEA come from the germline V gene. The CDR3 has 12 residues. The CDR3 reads CSVGTGNPEAFF. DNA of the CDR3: TGCAGCGTGGGAACAGGGAACCCTGAAGCTTTCTTT.

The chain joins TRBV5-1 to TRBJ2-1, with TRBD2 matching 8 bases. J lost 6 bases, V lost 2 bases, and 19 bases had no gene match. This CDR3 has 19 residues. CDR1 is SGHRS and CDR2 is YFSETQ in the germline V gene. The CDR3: CASSFIPAGEIPRGNEQFF. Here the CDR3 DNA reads TGCGCCAGCAGCTTTATCCCAGCGGGAGAGATACCGAGGGGCAATGAGCAGTTCTTC.

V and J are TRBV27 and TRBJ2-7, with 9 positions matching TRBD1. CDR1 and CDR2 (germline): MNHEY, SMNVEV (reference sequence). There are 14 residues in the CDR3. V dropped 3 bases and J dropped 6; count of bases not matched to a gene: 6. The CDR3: CASSLGQGLSEQYF. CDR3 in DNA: TGTGCCAGCAGTTTGGGACAGGGCCTATCCGAGCAGTACTTC.

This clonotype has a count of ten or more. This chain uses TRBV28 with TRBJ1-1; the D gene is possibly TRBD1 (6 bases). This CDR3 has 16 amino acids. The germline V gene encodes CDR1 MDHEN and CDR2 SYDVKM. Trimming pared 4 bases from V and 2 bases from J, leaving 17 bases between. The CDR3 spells CASSSPSAGANTEAFF. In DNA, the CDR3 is TGTGCCAGCAGTTCACCATCCGCAGGGGCCAACACTGAAGCTTTCTTT.

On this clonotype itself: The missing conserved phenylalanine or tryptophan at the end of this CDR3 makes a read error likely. The CDR3 reads CASSHRGERRILSTDTQYL. Here the CDR3 DNA reads TGTGCCAGCAGCCACCGAGGGGAGCGGAGGATTCTTAGCACAGATACGCAGTATCTT. This sequence joins TRBV11-2 and TRBJ2-3; D may correspond to TRBD1 or TRBD2 (5 bases each). Germline V gene data show CDR1 as SGHAT and CDR2 as FQNNGV. The V end was cut by 5 bases, the J end by 0 bases, with 24 bases between. The CDR3 consists of 19 residues.

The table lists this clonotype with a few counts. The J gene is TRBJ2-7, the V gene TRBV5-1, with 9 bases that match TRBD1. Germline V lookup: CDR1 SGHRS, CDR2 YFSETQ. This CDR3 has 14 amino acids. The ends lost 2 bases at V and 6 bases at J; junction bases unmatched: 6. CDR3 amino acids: CASSFRDRDVEQYF. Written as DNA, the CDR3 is TGCGCCAGCAGCTTCCGGGACAGGGACGTCGAGCAGTACTTC.

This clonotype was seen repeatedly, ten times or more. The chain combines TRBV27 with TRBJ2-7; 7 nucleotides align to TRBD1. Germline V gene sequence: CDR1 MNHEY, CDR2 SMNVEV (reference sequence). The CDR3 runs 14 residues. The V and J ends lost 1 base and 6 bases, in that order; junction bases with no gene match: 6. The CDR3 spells CASSLFLTGTEQYF. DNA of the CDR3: TGTGCCAGCAGTTTATTCCTGACAGGGACCGAGCAGTACTTC.

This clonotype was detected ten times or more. CDR3 DNA: TGTGCCAGCAGTTTCTCCCCTTCCATTGACAAACAAGAGACCCAGTACTTC. Translation: CASSFSPSIDKQETQYF. The chain recombines TRBV28 with TRBJ2-5; no reliable D call. CDR1 MDHEN and CDR2 SYDVKM come from the germline V gene. Trimming took 3 bases from V and 2 from J, leaving 19 bases between them. This CDR3 region has 17 residues. Variable domain in full (rest from reference TRBV28 and TRBJ2-5): DVKVTQSSRYLVKRTGEKVFLECVQDMDHENMFWYRQDPGLGLRLIYFSYDVKMKEKGDIPEGYSVSREKKERFSLILESASTNQTSMYLCASSFSPSIDKQETQYFGPGTRLLVL.

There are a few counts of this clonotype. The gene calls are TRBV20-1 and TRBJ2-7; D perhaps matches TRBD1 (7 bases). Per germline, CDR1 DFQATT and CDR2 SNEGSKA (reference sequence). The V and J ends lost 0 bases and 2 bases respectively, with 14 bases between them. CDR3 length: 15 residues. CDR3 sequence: CSARDRQGGTYEQYF. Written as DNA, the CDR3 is TGCAGTGCTAGAGATAGGCAGGGGGGTACCTACGAGCAGTACTTC.

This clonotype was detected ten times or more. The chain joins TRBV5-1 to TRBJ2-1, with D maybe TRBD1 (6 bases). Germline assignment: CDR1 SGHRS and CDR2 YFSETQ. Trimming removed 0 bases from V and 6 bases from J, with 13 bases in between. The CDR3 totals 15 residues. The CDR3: CASSLGGQGRNEQFF. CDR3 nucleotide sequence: TGCGCCAGCAGCTTGGGCGGGCAGGGGCGCAATGAGCAGTTCTTC.

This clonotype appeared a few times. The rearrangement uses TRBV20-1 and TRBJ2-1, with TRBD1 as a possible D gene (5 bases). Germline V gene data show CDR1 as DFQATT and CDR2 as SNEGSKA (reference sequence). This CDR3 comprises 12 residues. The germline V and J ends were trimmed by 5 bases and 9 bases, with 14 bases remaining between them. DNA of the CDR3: TGCAGTGCTCAGACCGACAGTGGTGAGCAGTTCTTC. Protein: CSAQTDSGEQFF.

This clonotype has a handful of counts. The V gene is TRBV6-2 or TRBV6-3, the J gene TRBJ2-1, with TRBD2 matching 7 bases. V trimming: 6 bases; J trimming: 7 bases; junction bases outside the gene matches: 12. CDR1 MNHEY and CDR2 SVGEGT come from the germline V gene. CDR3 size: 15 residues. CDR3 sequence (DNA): TGTGCCAGCAGAAAACTAGCAGCCGGGGGGAATGAGCAGTTCTTC. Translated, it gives CASRKLAAGGNEQFF.

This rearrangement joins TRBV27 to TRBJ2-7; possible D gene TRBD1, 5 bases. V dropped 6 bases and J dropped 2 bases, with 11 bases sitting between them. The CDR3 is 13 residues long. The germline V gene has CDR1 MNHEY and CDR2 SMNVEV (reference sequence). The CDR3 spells CASSRTPAYEQYF. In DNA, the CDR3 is TGTGCCAGCAGCCGGACACCTGCCTACGAGCAGTACTTC.

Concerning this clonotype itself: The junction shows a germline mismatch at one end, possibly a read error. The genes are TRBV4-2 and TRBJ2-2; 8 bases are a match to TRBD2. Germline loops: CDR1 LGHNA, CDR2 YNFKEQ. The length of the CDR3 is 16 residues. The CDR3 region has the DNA TGTGCCAACAGCCAAGTCTTAACTAGCGGACCCGGGGAGCTGTTTTTT. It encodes CANSQVLTSGPGELFF.

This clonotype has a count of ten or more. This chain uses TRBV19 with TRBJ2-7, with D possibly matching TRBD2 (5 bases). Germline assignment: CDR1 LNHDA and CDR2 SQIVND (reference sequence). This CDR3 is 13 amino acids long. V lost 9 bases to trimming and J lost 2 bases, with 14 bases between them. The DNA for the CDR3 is TGTGCCAGCAGCCGGACTGATACCTACGAGCAGTACTTC. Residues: CASSRTDTYEQYF.

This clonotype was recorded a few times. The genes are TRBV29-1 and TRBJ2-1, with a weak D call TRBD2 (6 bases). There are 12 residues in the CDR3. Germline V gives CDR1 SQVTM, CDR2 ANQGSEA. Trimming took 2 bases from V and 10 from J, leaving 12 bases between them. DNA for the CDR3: TGCAGCGTTGAACCCGGGGGATTAGAGCAGTTCTTC. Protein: CSVEPGGLEQFF.

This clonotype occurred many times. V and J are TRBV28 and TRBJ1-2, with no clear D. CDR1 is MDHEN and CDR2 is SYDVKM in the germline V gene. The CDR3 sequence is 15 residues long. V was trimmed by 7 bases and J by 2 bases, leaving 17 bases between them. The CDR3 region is CASIDAVRANYGYTF. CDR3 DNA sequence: TGTGCCAGCATCGACGCTGTCCGCGCAAACTATGGCTACACCTTC.

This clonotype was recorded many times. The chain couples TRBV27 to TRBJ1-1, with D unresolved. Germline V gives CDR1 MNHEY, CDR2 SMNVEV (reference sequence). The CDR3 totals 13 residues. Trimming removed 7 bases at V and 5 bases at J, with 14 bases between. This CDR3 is CASTKGTGTEAFF. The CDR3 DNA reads TGTGCCAGCACAAAGGGCACGGGGACTGAAGCTTTCTTT.

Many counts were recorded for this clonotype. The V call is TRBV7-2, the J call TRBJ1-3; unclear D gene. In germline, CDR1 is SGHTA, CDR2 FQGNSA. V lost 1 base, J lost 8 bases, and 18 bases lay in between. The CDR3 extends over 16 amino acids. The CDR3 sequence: CASSLVGPGGVDTIYF. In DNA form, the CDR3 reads TGTGCCAGCAGCTTAGTAGGCCCAGGCGGTGTGGACACCATATATTTT.

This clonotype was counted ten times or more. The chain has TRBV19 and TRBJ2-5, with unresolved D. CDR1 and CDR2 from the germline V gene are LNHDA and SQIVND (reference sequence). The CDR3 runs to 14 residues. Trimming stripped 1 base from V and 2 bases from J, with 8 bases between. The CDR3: CASSIAVLQETQYF. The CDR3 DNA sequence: TGTGCCAGTAGTATAGCTGTATTACAAGAGACCCAGTACTTC.

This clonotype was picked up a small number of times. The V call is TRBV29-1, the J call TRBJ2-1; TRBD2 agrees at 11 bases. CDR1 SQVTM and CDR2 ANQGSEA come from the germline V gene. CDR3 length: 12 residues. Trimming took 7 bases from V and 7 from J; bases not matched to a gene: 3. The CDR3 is CSARTSGNEQFF. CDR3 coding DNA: TGCAGCGCCCGGACTAGCGGGAATGAGCAGTTCTTC.